Included here is one T cell receptor beta chain sequence, with context. The data stem from a study of cytomegalovirus exposure and HLA in healthy donors. Study as a whole: Later analysis reported that the 95 to 150 validation repertoires shared the platform of the approximately 670 first-cohort repertoires.

Generated by immunoSEQ multiplex PCR, the TCRdb table keeps only in-frame clones and is missing some. This sample has some 110,000 clones, with around 88% found just once. V was clipped by 6 bases and J by 9 bases; unmatched bases: 23. Germline loops: CDR1 SNHLY, CDR2 FYNNEI. The CDR3 length is 20 residues. The TCR originated in a young man in good health and CMV-seronegative. Sequencing used PBMCs. The rearrangement links TRBV2 to TRBJ2-1; 13 bases are a match to TRBD2. The DNA for the CDR3 is TGTGCCAGCAGGGGGTCCGTAGGACTAGCGGGGGAAAAGTCTACTGGTGAGCAGTTCTTC. Encoded protein: CASRGSVGLAGEKSTGEQFF. Combining the CDR3 with reference TRBV2 and TRBJ2-1 gives the whole variable domain EPEVTQTPSHQVTQMGQEVILRCVPISNHLYFYWYRQILGQKVEFLVSFYNNEISEKSEIFDDQFSVERPDGSNFTLKIRSTKLEDSAMYFCASRGSVGLAGEKSTGEQFFGPGTRLTVL.